The 3 T cell receptor beta chains listed next were all sequenced from one sample in a study of T-cell memory formation after mild COVID-19. TCRdb re-called the 5' RACE reads with MiXCR, one entry per CDR3 protein. The sample yields 250,000 to 300,000 distinct CDR3 sequences, roughly 8.2% seen once. Sequencing used PBMCs or a T cell subset sorted from them (not recorded which). The receptors were gathered from a man between 18 and 29 years old who had mild COVID-19 (a few samples of this study predate the infection). Cell type and time point are not known.

This chain links TRBV7-9 with TRBJ1-4; 12 positions agree with TRBD1. V trimming: 5 bases; J trimming: 3 bases; junction bases outside the gene matches: 16. The germline V gene encodes CDR1 SEHNR and CDR2 FQNEAQ (reference sequence). This CDR3 has 20 amino acids. CDR3 sequence reads: CASSLRTGTGGRSANEKLFF. CDR3 DNA: TGTGCCAGCAGCCTAAGAACCGGGACAGGGGGCCGGTCGGCTAATGAAAAACTGTTTTTT.

The chain recombines TRBV7-2 with TRBJ2-7; 8 bases line up with TRBD2. V was clipped by 5 bases and J by 3 bases; unmatched bases: 9. The germline V gene encodes CDR1 SGHTA and CDR2 FQGNSA. The CDR3 runs 15 residues. CDR3 residues: CASSPTLAGYYEQYF. The CDR3 bases are TGTGCCAGCAGCCCGACGCTAGCGGGCTACTACGAGCAGTACTTC.

This clonotype was recorded many times. The chain couples TRBV7-2 to TRBJ2-1; TRBD2 might be the D (6 bases). Germline lookup yields CDR1 SGHTA and CDR2 FQGNSA. The CDR3 sequence is 13 residues long. The V and J ends lost 1 base and 11 bases respectively, with 12 bases between them. The CDR3 reads CASSLEAEGKQFF. DNA for the CDR3: TGTGCCAGCAGCTTAGAGGCGGAGGGGAAGCAGTTCTTC.